The source of this T cell receptor beta chain is a study of CD8 T cells in Susac syndrome. The CDR3 loop spans 14 amino acids. With 1 base clipped from V and 8 bases from J, the junction kept 8 bases outside the gene matches. Germline-derived CDR1 and CDR2 are SGHNT and YYREEE (reference sequence). It was with random hexamers that roughly 0.5 to 1 ug RNA was reverse transcribed. MiXCR was run by TCRdb on the immunoSEQ multiplex PCR reads, yielding one entry per CDR3 protein. Among about 240,000 distinct CDR3 sequences listed, 96% were seen once. This clonotype was detected only once. This TCR derives from a human donor with Susac syndrome. The sequenced sample was CD4+ T cells from PBMCs. This sequence joins TRBV5-4 and TRBJ1-2, with TRBD1 matching 7 bases. CDR3 bases: TGTGCCAGCAGCTTGCCCAGGGGGGGCTACGGCTACACCTTC. It yields the protein CASSLPRGGYGYTF.